These 7 T cell receptor beta chains originate from one sample sequenced in a study. TCRdb re-derived calls from the 5' RACE reads in MiXCR, one entry per CDR3 protein. The table has about 64,000 distinct CDR3 sequences, about 20% seen once. The sequencing input was memory CD4+ T cells sorted from a lymph node. The sample's subset: memory CD4+ T cells, CD4+CD45RO+CD25-. These receptor sequences come from a female donor with breast cancer.

This clonotype occurred a few times. The V gene is TRBV29-1, the J gene TRBJ2-1; 12 bases map to TRBD2. With V trimmed by 3 bases and J by 3 bases, 3 bases remained unmatched. The germline V gene has CDR1 SQVTM and CDR2 ANQGSEA. This CDR3 has 15 residues. The DNA of the CDR3 is TGCAGCGTTGAGACTAGCGGGGGAGGCTACAATGAGCAGTTCTTC. As protein: CSVETSGGGYNEQFF.

The chain joins TRBV20-1 to TRBJ2-1; TRBD2 aligns across 12 bases. V lost 2 bases, J lost 10 bases, and 15 bases stayed unmatched. Germline CDR1 is DFQATT and CDR2 is SNEGSKA (reference sequence). This CDR3 region has 17 residues. The CDR3 nucleotides read TGCAGTGCTAGATTCCCCAGGCTAGCGGGAGGGCCGAGGGAGCAGTTCTTC. Its translation is CSARFPRLAGGPREQFF.

About this clonotype itself: The junction departs from germline at one end; a sequencing error may be responsible. This chain joins TRBV2 and TRBJ1-2; the match to TRBD1 covers 9 bases. Per germline, CDR1 SNHLY and CDR2 FYNNEI. The CDR3 spans 13 residues. Written as DNA, the CDR3 is TGTGCCGGCAGCAGACAGGGGGTGGATGGCTACACCTTC. This sequence encodes CAGSRQGVDGYTF.

As regards this clonotype: Possible read error: a much larger clone is one base away. This chain joins TRBV29-1 and TRBJ1-2; weak D call: TRBD1 (5 bases). CDR1 is SQVTM and CDR2 is ANQGSEA in the germline V gene. The CDR3 is made up of 13 amino acids. CDR3 nucleotides: TGCAGCGTTTCAAACGAAGCTCTGTGGGGCTACGCCTTC. Its protein is CSVSNEALWGYAF.

This sequence joins TRBV7-2 and TRBJ2-7, with unresolved D. The V end was cut by 11 bases, the J end by 7 bases, with 30 bases between. Looked up from germline, CDR1 is SGHTA and CDR2 is FQGNSA. CDR3 length: 16 residues. The CDR3, as DNA: TGTGCCGGAAGCTTATTATTTCCAGCCCACGGACCGGAGCAGTACTTC. It encodes CAGSLLFPAHGPEQYF.

This clonotype appeared a few times. The rearrangement uses TRBV29-1 and TRBJ1-1, with 7 bases matching TRBD1. This CDR3 region has 12 residues. The germline V gene has CDR1 SQVTM and CDR2 ANQGSEA. V was pared by 4 bases and J by 5 bases, with 4 bases of the junction left unmatched. The CDR3 nucleotides are TGCAGCGTTGTACAGGGGCAAACTGAAGCTTTCTTT. Its translation: CSVVQGQTEAFF.

Notes on this clonotype: One base away lies a much larger clone, so this may be a sequencing read error. This chain uses TRBV12-2 with TRBJ2-7; TRBD2 is the table's D call, not checked against the DNA. TRBV12-2 is a pseudogene locus. The CDR3 totals 18 residues. The CDR3 DNA follows: TGTGCAAGTCGCTTAGTGGTCAGGGGAGTGACTAGCGTCGACGAGCTGTACTTC. It encodes CASRLVVRGVTSVDELYF.